This T cell receptor (beta chain) was sequenced in a study of blood T cell repertoires in COVID-19 (dated by TCRdb to about 2020). In terms of the full investigation: Samples covering the acute and convalescent phases of COVID-19 were provided by collaborators in the United States, Italy and Spain. The repertoires were released in a freely available public database intended as a resource for research on the immune response to SARS-CoV-2. The samples were drawn from the first 160 participants of the ongoing ImmuneRACE study and from roughly 1,300 subjects provided by 6 global collaborators. The dataset comprised deeply sampled blood TCRbeta repertoires from subjects exposed to, actively infected with, or recovered from COVID-19. The prospective study material was composed of cDNA or gDNA derived from T cells, B-cell-depleted T cells, or PBMCs. HLA class I and class II types, where available, came from metadata supplied by the sample provider rather than from assay-based typing. Nearly every sample came with metadata listing a de-identified subject ID, COVID-19 status, age in years and sex. Broader findings and caveats from the paper: Clinical and demographic metadata were provided uncurated, with the amount varying by source and participant.

Of note for this clone: Its antigen specificity is not known. No per-base quality is available; no much larger clone lies one base away.

Each collaborating institution followed its own protocols to collect whole blood in K2EDTA tubes. For TCRbeta analysis, collaborator samples were shipped as frozen whole blood, as isolated PBMCs, or as DNA extracted from either sample type. TCRbeta CDR3 regions were amplified from genomic DNA using the immunoSEQ Assay, a bias-controlled multiplex PCR. The published analysis was carried out like this. The number of nucleated cells in each sample was estimated from the amplification of reference gene primers within the assay. To quantify the absolute abundance of each unique TCRbeta CDR3 rearrangement, sequence reads were collapsed and filtered. For each sample, productive Simpson clonality was calculated as the square root of Simpson's diversity index over productive rearrangements. TCRdb's version of the immuneACCESS table is confined to in-frame rearrangements and falls short of the full clone set. An unresolved V gene accounts for under half of the shortfall where checked; the remainder is of unknown origin. That table gives V, J and clone size, and the DNA gave D and trimming. The sample profile shows 150,000 to 200,000 clones; about 87% of them were found once. In total, the top ten clones hold 2.5% to 3% of the sample.

The germline ends are 8 bases apart after V is trimmed by 1 base and J by 10 bases. Taken from the germline V gene (reference sequence), the CDR1 and CDR2 loops are SEHNR and FQNEAQ. The CDR3, from cysteine to phenylalanine, totals 13 residues. Left in the record is the CDR3 DNA by itself, 39 bases read in frame from the first base. This chain is built from TRBV7-9 and TRBJ1-6; the best D guess is TRBD1, with 5 bases matching. The origin of this receptor is a man aged 35 to 55 with active or convalescent COVID-19. Specimen: peripheral blood. CDR3 reads: CASSLDGGSPLHF. The DNA is TGTGCCAGCAGCTTAGACGGGGGGTCACCCCTCCACTTT. Where the CDR3 stops, the reference TRBV7-9 and TRBJ1-6 genes take over; the full variable domain is DTGVSQNPRHKITKRGQNVTFRCDPISEHNRLYWYRQTLGQGPEFLTYFQNEAQLEKSRLLSDRFSAERPKGSFSTLEIQRTEQGDSAMYLCASSLDGGSPLHFGNGTRLTVT.